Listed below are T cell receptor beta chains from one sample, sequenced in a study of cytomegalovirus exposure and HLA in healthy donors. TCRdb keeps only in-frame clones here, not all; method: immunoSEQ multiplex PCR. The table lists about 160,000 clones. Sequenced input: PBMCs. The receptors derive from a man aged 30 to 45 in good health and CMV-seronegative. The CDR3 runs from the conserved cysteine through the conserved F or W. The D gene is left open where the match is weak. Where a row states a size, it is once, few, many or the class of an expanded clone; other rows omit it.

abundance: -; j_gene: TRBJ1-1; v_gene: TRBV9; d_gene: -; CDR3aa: CASSVGQQADTEAFF; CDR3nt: TGTGCCAGCAGCGTAGGTCAACAGGCGGACACTGAAGCTTTCTTT
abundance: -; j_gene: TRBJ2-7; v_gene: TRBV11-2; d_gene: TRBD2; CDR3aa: CASSAWSGLAGARGEQYF; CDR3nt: TGTGCCAGCAGCGCCTGGTCGGGACTAGCGGGAGCAAGAGGCGAGCAGTACTTC
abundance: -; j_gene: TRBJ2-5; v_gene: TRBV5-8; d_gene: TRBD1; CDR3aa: CASMPGQGLGESHETQYF; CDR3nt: TGTGCCAGCATGCCTGGACAGGGATTAGGGGAGAGTCATGAGACCCAGTACTTC
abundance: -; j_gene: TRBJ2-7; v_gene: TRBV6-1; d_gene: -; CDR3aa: CASSDPPAYEQYF; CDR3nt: TGTGCCAGCAGTGATCCCCCGGCCTACGAGCAGTACTTC
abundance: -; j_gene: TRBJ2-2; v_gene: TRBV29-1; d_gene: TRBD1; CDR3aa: CSVMTGANTGELFF; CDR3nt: TGCAGCGTTATGACAGGGGCGAACACCGGGGAGCTGTTTTTT
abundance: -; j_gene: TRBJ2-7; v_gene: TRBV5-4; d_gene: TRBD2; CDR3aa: CASSGLAGEFYEQYF; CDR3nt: TGTGCCAGCAGCGGTCTAGCGGGAGAGTTCTACGAGCAGTACTTC
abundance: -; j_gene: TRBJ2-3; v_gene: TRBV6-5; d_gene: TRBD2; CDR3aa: CASSYSAGVDTQYF; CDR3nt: TGTGCCAGCAGTTACTCAGCGGGAGTGGATACGCAGTATTTT
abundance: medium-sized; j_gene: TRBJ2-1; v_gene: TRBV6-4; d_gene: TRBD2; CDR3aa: CASSDSTSGSNEQFF; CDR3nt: TGTGCCAGCAGTGACTCGACTAGCGGGAGCAATGAGCAGTTCTTC
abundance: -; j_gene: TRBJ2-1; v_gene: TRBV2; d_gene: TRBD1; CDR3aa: CASSEGGPGQGGINEQFF; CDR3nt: TGTGCCAGCAGTGAAGGGGGTCCGGGACAGGGGGGGATTAATGAGCAGTTCTTC
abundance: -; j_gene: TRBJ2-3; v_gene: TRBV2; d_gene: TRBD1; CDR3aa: CASIRQGDYTDTQYF; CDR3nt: TGTGCCAGCATTAGACAGGGGGATTACACAGATACGCAGTATTTT
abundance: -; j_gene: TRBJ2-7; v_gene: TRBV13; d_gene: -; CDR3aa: CASSLGAGAGPYEQYF; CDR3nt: TGTGCCAGCAGCTTAGGGGCGGGCGCAGGCCCCTACGAGCAGTACTTC
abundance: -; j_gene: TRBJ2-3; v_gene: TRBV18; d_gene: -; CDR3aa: CASSLPGADTQYF; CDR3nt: TGTGCCAGCTCACTCCCAGGGGCAGATACGCAGTATTTT
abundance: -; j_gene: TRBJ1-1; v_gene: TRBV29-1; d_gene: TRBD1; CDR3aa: CSTRQGDGTEAFF; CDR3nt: TGCAGCACCCGACAGGGAGATGGCACTGAAGCTTTCTTT
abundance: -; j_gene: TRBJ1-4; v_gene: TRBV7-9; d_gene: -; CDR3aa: CASSLNEKLFF; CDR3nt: TGTGCCAGCAGCCTGAATGAAAAACTGTTTTTT
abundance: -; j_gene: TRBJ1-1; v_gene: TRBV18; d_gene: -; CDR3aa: CASSPQGWDTEAFF; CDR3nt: TGTGCCAGCTCACCCCAGGGGTGGGACACTGAAGCTTTCTTT
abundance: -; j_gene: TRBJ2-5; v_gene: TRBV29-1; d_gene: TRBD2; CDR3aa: CSVEERENQETQYF; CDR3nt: TGCAGCGTTGAAGAGCGGGAGAATCAAGAGACCCAGTACTTC
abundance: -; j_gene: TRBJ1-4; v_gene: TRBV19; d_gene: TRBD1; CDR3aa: CASSIIPSQGATLGDEKLFF; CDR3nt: TGTGCCAGTAGTATCATCCCCTCACAGGGGGCAACCTTAGGCGATGAAAAACTGTTTTTT
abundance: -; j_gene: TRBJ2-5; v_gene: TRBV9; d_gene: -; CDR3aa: CASSVGQHQETQYF; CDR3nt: TGTGCCAGCAGCGTAGGACAGCACCAAGAGACCCAGTACTTC
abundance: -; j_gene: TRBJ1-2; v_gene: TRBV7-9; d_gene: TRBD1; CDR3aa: CASSRQGAGYGYTF; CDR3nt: TGTGCCAGCAGCCGACAGGGGGCTGGCTATGGCTACACCTTC
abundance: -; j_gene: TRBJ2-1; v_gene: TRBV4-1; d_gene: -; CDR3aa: CASSPRGTARDNEQFF; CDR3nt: TGCGCCAGCAGCCCTAGGGGGACGGCGAGGGACAATGAGCAGTTCTTC
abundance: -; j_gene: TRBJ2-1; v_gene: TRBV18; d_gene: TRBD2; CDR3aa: CASSPTTSGRNNEQFF; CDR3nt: TGTGCCAGCTCACCAACAACTAGCGGGAGGAACAATGAGCAGTTCTTC
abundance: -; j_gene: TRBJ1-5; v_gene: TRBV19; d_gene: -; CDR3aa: CATQFGPRSNQPQHF; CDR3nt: TGTGCCACCCAGTTTGGGCCCAGGAGCAATCAGCCCCAGCATTTT
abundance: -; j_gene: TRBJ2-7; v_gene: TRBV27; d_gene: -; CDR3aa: CASSSNVAQYF; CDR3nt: TGTGCCAGCAGTTCAAACGTGGCGCAGTACTTC
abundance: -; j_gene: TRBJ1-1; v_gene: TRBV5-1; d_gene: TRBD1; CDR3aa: CASTPGQGALGTEAFF; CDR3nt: TGCGCCAGCACCCCGGGACAGGGGGCTCTGGGGACTGAAGCTTTCTTT
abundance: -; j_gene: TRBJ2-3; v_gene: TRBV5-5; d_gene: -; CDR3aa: CASSFNRDTQYF; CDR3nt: TGTGCCAGCAGCTTTAACCGGGATACGCAGTATTTT
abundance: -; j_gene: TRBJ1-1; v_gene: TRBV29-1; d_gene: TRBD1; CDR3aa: CSVGQGGTEAFF; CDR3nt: TGCAGCGTCGGACAGGGGGGAACTGAAGCTTTCTTT
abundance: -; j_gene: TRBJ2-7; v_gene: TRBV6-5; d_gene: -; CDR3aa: CASSEGLMSQYF; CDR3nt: TGTGCCAGCAGCGAGGGACTTATGTCCCAATACTTC
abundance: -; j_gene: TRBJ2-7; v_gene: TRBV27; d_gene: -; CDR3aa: CASSFKDSSYEQYF; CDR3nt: TGTGCCAGCAGTTTTAAGGACAGCTCCTACGAGCAGTACTTC
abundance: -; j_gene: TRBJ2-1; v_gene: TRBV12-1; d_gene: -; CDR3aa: CASSSAGLALQCGQFF; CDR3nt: TGTGCCAGCAGCTCCGCAGGACTAGCGTTACAATGTGGGCAGTTCTTC
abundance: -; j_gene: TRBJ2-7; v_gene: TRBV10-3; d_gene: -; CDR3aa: CAISESGGYQYEQYF; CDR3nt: TGTGCCATCAGTGAGTCTGGAGGGTACCAATACGAGCAGTACTTC
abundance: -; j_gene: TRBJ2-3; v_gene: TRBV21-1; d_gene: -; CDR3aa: CASNFLAEGTDTQYF; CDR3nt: TGTGCCAGCAATTTCCTAGCGGAGGGCACAGATACGCAGTATTTT
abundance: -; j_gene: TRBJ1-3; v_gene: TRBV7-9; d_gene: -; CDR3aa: CANSVFGDTGNTIYF; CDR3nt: TGTGCCAACAGCGTATTCGGGGACACAGGAAACACCATATATTTT
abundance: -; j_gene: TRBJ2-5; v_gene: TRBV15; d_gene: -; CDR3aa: CATSRDPGYQETQYF; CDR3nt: TGTGCCACCAGCAGAGATCCAGGGTACCAAGAGACCCAGTACTTC
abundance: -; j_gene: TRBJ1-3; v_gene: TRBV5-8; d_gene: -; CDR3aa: CASSLAGSGNTIYF; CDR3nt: TGTGCCAGCAGCTTGGCAGGATCTGGAAACACCATATATTTT
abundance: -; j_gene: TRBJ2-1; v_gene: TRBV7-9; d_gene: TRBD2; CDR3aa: CASSLSELAGVGNEQFF; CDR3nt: TGTGCCAGCAGCTTATCGGAACTAGCGGGAGTGGGCAATGAGCAGTTCTTC
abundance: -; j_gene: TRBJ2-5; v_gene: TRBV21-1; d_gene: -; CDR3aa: CASSTRTSGWGKERTQYF; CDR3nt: TGTGCCAGCAGCACTAGGACTAGCGGGTGGGGAAAAGAGCGGACCCAGTACTTC
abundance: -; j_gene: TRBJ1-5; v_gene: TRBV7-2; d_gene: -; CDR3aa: CASSLFQGMFTPQHF; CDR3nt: TGTGCCAGCAGCTTATTCCAGGGGATGTTTACGCCCCAGCATTTT
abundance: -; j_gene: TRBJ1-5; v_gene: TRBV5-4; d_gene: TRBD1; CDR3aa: CASSLEGGKQPQHF; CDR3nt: TGTGCCAGCAGCTTGGAAGGGGGCAAGCAGCCCCAGCATTTT
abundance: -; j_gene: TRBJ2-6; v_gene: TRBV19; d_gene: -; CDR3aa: CASTPAGGYSGANVLTF; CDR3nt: TGTGCCAGTACCCCGGCAGGGGGGTACTCTGGGGCCAACGTCCTGACTTTC
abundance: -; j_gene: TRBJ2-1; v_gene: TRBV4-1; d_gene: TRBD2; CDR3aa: CASSRTSGPYNEQFF; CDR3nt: TGCGCCAGCAGCCGAACTAGCGGCCCCTACAATGAGCAGTTCTTC
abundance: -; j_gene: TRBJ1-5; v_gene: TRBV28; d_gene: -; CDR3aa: CASSTGGGYQPQHF; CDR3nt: TGTGCCAGCAGTACCGGGGGAGGGTATCAGCCCCAGCATTTT
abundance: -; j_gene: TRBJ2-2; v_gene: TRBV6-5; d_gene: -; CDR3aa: CASSYSTRGELFF; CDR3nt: TGTGCCAGCAGTTACTCCACGAGGGGGGAGCTGTTTTTT
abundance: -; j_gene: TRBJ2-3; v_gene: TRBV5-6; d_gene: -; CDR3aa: CASTFQDTQYF; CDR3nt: TGTGCCAGCACCTTCCAGGATACGCAGTATTTT
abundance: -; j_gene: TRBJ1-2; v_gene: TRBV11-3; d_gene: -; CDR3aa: CASSLGGSYVGYTF; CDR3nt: TGTGCCAGCAGCTTAGGCGGGTCATACGTTGGCTACACCTTC
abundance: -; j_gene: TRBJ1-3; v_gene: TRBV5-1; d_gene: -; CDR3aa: CASSLGGGFSGNTIYF; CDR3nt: TGCGCCAGCAGCTTGGGAGGGGGTTTCTCTGGAAACACCATATATTTT
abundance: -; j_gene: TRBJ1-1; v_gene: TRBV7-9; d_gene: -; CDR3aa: CASSSQVLGTEAFF; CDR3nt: TGTGCCAGCAGCTCACAGGTCTTGGGGACTGAAGCTTTCTTT
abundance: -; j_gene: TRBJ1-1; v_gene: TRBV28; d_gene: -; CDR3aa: CASRQGMGTEAFF; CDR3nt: TGTGCCAGCAGGCAGGGGATGGGCACTGAAGCTTTCTTT
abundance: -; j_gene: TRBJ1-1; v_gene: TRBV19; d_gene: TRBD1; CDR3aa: CASSSQGENTEAFF; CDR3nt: TGTGCCAGTAGTTCACAGGGGGAGAACACTGAAGCTTTCTTT
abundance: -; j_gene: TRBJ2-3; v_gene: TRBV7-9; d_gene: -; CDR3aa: CASSLGVGTSTDTQYF; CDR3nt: TGTGCCAGCAGCTTAGGGGTGGGCACTAGCACAGATACGCAGTATTTT
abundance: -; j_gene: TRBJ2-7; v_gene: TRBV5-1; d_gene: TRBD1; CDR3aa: CASSLGTGPAYEQYF; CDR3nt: TGCGCCAGCAGCTTGGGGACAGGGCCCGCCTACGAGCAGTACTTC
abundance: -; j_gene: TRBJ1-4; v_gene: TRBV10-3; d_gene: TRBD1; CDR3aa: CAISESQGAGEKLFF; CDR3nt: TGTGCCATCAGTGAGTCACAGGGGGCTGGTGAAAAACTGTTTTTT
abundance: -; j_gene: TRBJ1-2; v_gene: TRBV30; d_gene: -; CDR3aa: CAWGSYGYTF; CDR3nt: TGTGCCTGGGGGAGCTATGGCTACACCTTC
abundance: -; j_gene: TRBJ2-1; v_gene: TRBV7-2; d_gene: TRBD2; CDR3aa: CASSLAGTRGEQFF; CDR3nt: TGTGCCAGCAGCTTAGCCGGGACTAGGGGTGAGCAGTTCTTC
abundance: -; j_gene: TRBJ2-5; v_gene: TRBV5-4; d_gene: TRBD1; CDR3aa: CASSLGQGRETQYF; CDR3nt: TGTGCCAGCAGCTTGGGACAGGGAAGAGAGACCCAGTACTTC
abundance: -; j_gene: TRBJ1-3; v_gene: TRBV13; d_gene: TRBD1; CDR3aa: CASSPLGQGGLTGNTIYF; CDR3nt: TGTGCCAGCAGCCCTCTGGGACAGGGGGGGCTTACTGGAAACACCATATATTTT